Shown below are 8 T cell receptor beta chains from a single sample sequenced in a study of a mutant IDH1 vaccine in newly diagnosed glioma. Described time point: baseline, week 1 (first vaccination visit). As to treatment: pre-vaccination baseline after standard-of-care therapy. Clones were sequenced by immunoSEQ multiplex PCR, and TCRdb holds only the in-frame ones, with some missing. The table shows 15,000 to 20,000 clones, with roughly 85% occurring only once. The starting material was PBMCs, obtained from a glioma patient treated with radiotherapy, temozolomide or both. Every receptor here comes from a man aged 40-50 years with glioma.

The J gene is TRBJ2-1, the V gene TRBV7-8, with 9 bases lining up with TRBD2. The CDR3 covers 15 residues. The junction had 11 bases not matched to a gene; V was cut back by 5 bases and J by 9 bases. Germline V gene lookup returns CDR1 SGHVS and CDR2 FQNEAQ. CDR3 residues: CASSPRAGGPIEQFF. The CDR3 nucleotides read TGTGCCAGCAGCCCGCGGGCGGGAGGGCCGATTGAGCAGTTCTTC.

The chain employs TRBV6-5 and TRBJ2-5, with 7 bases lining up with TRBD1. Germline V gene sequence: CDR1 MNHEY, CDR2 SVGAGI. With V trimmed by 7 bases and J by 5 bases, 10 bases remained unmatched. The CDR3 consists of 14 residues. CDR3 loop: CASKTDRVSETQYF. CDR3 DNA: TGTGCCAGCAAGACCGACAGGGTCTCGGAGACCCAGTACTTC.

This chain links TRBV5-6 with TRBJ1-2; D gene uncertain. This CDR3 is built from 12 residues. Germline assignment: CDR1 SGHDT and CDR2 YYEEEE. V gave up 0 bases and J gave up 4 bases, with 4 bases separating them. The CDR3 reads CASSLDSYGYTF. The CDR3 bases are TGTGCCAGCAGCTTGGACAGCTATGGCTACACCTTC.

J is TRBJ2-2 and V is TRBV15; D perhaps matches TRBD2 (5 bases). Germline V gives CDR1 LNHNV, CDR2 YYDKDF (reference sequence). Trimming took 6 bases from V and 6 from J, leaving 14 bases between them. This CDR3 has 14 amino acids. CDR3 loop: CATRWQVGAGELFF. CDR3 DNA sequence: TGTGCCACCAGGTGGCAGGTGGGAGCCGGGGAGCTGTTTTTT.

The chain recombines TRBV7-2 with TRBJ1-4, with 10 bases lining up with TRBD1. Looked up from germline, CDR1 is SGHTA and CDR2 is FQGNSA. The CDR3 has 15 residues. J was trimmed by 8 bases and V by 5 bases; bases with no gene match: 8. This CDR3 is CASSADRGFVEKLFF. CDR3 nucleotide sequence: TGTGCCAGCAGCGCGGACAGGGGGTTTGTCGAAAAACTGTTTTTT.

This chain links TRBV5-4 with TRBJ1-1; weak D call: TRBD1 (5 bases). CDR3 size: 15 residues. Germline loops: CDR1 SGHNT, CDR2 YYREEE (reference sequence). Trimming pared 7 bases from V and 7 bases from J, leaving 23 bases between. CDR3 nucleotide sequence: TGTGCCAGCTCCCGTGGGACGGTTTTGCAGAGTGAAGCTTTCTTT. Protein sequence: CASSRGTVLQSEAFF.

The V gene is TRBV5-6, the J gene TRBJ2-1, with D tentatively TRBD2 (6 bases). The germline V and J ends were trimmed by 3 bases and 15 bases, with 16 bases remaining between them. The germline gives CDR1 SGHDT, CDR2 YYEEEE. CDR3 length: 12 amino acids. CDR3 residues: CASSSPEGYGFF. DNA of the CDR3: TGTGCCAGCAGCTCCCCGGAGGGGTACGGGTTCTTC.

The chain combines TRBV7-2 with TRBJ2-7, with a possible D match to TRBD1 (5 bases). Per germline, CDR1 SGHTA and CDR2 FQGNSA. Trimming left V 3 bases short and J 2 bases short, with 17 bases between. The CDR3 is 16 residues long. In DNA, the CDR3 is TGTGCCAGCAGCTTTAAGAAGGACCAGGGAACCTACGAGCAGTACGTC. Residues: CASSFKKDQGTYEQYV.